Each of the 2 T cell receptor beta chains below was sequenced from the same sample in a study of long-term antiretroviral therapy in people with HIV. With survey level as its setting, the immunoSEQ assay was v3.0. Using immunoSEQ multiplex PCR, the repertoire was profiled, and TCRdb retains in-frame clones only, with some absent. The repertoire holds about 43,000 clones, approximately 94% seen once, with 2% to 2.5% in the top ten. Sequencing was performed on unsorted PBMCs, taken approximately 9.1 years after starting antiretroviral therapy. These receptors were collected from a young man with HIV.

The chain combines TRBV6-1 with TRBJ2-3; the D gene is possibly TRBD2 (5 bases). The CDR3 has 13 amino acids. Between the trimmed V and J ends, which lost 7 bases and 6 bases, there was a span of 14 bases. Germline assignment: CDR1 MNHNS and CDR2 SASEGT. In nucleotides, the CDR3 is TGTGCCAGCATCCAGACTATAGGGGATACGCAGTATTTT. It is translated as CASIQTIGDTQYF.

The chain joins TRBV28 to TRBJ1-5; D unresolved. Trimming removed 8 bases at V and 1 base at J, with 6 bases between. The CDR3 extends over 12 amino acids. Germline values: CDR1 MDHEN, CDR2 SYDVKM. The CDR3 bases are TGTGCCAGCCGGTGGAGCAATCAGCCCCAGCATTTT. This gives the protein CASRWSNQPQHF.